These 14 T cell receptor delta chains came from one sample sequenced in a study of γδ T cells in repeated Plasmodium falciparum infection. TCRdb re-called the multiplex PCR reads using CATT. The table records about 93,000 delta-chain clones, 0.98% of them present only once. Vgamma9/Vdelta2+ and Vdelta2-negative gammadelta T cells were flow-sorted from PBMC for bulk sequencing. Material for sequencing was gamma-delta T cells from blood. These receptors all come from a pool of human donors (malaria-infected and uninfected, not separated).

To note about this clone: This likely stems from a read error, as it lies one base from a far larger clone. This chain connects TRDV2 to TRDJ1; no firm D call. The J gene, not given by TCRdb, was assigned here from a germline match of the nucleotide sequence. The CDR3 length is 15 residues. The germline CDR1 and CDR2 sequences are GEAIGNYY and EKD. With 7 bases removed from V and 0 bases from J, the gap between germline ends came to 17 bases. CDR3 nucleotide sequence: TGTGCCTGCGACCCCCTTACGGATCACACCGATAAACTCATCTTT. This sequence encodes CACDPLTDHTDKLIF.

This clone was counted ten times or more. TCRdb's listed protein matches a much larger clone and diverges from this DNA's translation at residue 16, likely through a read error; the protein shown comes from the DNA. This rearrangement joins TRDV2 to TRDJ1, with 12 bases aligning to TRDD3. The CDR3 has 18 residues. Per germline, CDR1 GEAIGNYY and CDR2 EKD. DNA for the CDR3: TGTGCCTGTGACCCCCTACTGGGGGATACAGGGTACACCGATAAACCCATCTTT. This sequence encodes CACDPLLGDTGYTDKPIF.

Note on this clone: The protein recorded in TCRdb matches a much larger clone and deviates from this DNA's translation at residue 9, suggesting a read error; the protein here is obtained by translating the DNA. This chain uses TRDV1 with TRDJ1; the D gene is possibly TRDD2 (6 bases). TCRdb lists no J gene, so it was determined here by aligning the DNA to germline. This CDR3 has 20 residues. Germline V CDR1 and CDR2: TSWWSYY, QGS. Trimming took off 3 bases at V and 0 bases at J, with 26 bases between the two ends. This CDR3 is CALGDGSFRAYWLYTDKLIF. In DNA, the CDR3 is TGTGCTCTTGGGGACGGCTCCTTCCGAGCCTACTGGCTCTACACCGATAAACTCATCTTT.

This clone was counted at least ten times. The chain employs TRDV1 and TRDJ1, with a weak D call TRDD3 (6 bases). Per germline, CDR1 TSWWSYY and CDR2 QGS. V was cut by 0 bases and J by 0 bases, with 23 bases left in between. This CDR3 contains 20 residues. CDR3: CALGELSRIWGFSYTDKLIF. The CDR3 DNA sequence: TGTGCTCTTGGGGAACTTTCTAGAATCTGGGGATTTAGTTACACCGATAAACTCATCTTT.

Regarding this clone: The TCRdb protein comes from a much larger clone and disagrees with this DNA's translation at residue 11, likely due to a read error; the protein given here is derived from the DNA. The chain carries TRDV2 and TRDJ1, with TRDD3 matching 10 bases. The J gene comes from matching the DNA to germline here; TCRdb lacks it. Trimming cost V 0 bases and J 0 bases; bases outside gene matches: 9. The CDR3 has 18 amino acids. CDR1 and CDR2 (germline): GEAIGNYY, EKD. This CDR3 reads CACDTRKLGDGYTDKLIF. The CDR3 coding sequence is TGTGCCTGTGACACCAGAAAACTGGGGGATGGGTACACCGATAAACTCATCTTT.

V is TRDV3 and J is TRDJ1, with 7 bases lining up with TRDD3. The J gene was not available in TCRdb and was assigned here by matching the DNA to germline segments. J was trimmed by 0 bases and V by 3 bases; bases with no gene match: 10. This CDR3 spans 15 amino acids. CDR1 is TVYSNPD, CDR2 GDNSRS, per germline (reference sequence). Written as DNA, the CDR3 is TGTGCCTTGGATAAAGTGGGATACTACACCGATAAACTCATCTTT. Protein sequence: CALDKVGYYTDKLIF.

This clone was found many times. A far larger clone lies a single base away; this is likely a read error. The sample contains more than one DNA sequence encoding this CDR3. The V gene call reads TRDV1; no J gene was called; the D call of TRDD3 is as the table states it, not checked on the DNA. Germline loops: CDR1 TSWWSYY, CDR2 QGS. The CDR3 loop spans 23 amino acids. Written as DNA, the CDR3 is TGTGCTCTTGGGGACCCTCACCCCTTCCGCCAACTGGGGGATAGGGAGAAAACCGATAAGCTCATCTTT. Translating gives CALGDPHPFRQLGDREKTDKLIF.

This clone appeared a few times. With only one base between it and a far larger clone, this is likely a read error. Other DNA sequences in the sample encode the same CDR3. The chain combines TRDV2 with TRDJ1; 9 bases are shared with TRDD3. TCRdb lists no J gene, so it was determined here by aligning the DNA to germline. V dropped 3 bases and J dropped 0; count of bases not matched to a gene: 10. Germline CDR1 reads GEAIGNYY; CDR2 reads EKD. CDR3 size: 17 residues. This chain's CDR3 is CACDPLGDMDYTDKLIF. As DNA, the CDR3 is TGTGCCTGTGACCCGTTGGGGGATATGGATTACACCGATAAACTCATCTTT.

This clone has a count of ten or more. TCRdb lists the protein of a much larger clone for this DNA, which differs at residue 18, so this is likely a read error; the protein given here is translated from the DNA itself. The J gene is uncalled and the V gene is TRDV2; TRDD3, the table's D call, was not compared with the DNA. This CDR3 spans 19 amino acids. Germline V gives CDR1 GEAIGNYY, CDR2 EKD. The CDR3 sequence: CACDSLTGGQTEYTDKLTF. The CDR3, as DNA: TGTGCCTGTGACTCTCTAACTGGGGGACAGACTGAGTACACCGATAAACTCACCTTT.

This clone was detected a few times. This DNA's translation and the protein TCRdb lists, from a much larger clone, do not match at residue 16, likely due to a read error; the protein shown is translated from the DNA. The chain uses TRDV2 and TRDJ1, with 9 bases aligning to TRDD3. The germline gives CDR1 GEAIGNYY, CDR2 EKD. CDR3 length equals 22 residues. The trim removed 3 bases at V and 0 bases at J, leaving 25 bases unmatched. The CDR3 reads CACDEITTLTGGPLSDTDKLIF. The CDR3 DNA follows: TGTGCCTGTGACGAAATTACAACACTGACTGGGGGACCCTTATCGGACACCGATAAACTCATCTTT.

This clone was seen only a few times. This likely came from a read error, as a far larger clone is one base away. Other DNA sequences from this sample encode an identical CDR3 as well. CDR3 amino acids: CACDALQDGFGSNTDKLIF. Written as DNA, the CDR3 is TGTGCCTGTGATGCCCTACAGGATGGGTTTGGAAGTAACACCGATAAACTCATCTTT. The chain carries TRDV2 and TRDJ1, with D perhaps TRDD2 (5 bases). Matching the DNA to germline supplied the J gene, which TCRdb does not give. CDR1 is GEAIGNYY, CDR2 EKD, per germline. The CDR3 is made up of 19 amino acids. Trimming took off 4 bases at V and 0 bases at J, with 26 bases between the two ends.

This clone has more than one count but fewer than ten. TCRdb pairs this DNA with a much larger clone's protein that differs at residue 5, likely a read error; the protein shown was translated from the DNA. The chain recombines TRDV2 with TRDJ2; the match to TRDD3 covers 7 bases. Trimming took 2 bases from V and 1 from J; bases not matched to a gene: 15. Germline V lookup: CDR1 GEAIGNYY, CDR2 EKD. The CDR3 is 19 amino acids. The DNA of the CDR3 is TGTGCCTGTGACAGCGTAGCGGTACTGGGGTCCCATTTGACAGCACAACTCTTCTTT. This codes for CACDSVAVLGSHLTAQLFF.

This clone showed up just a few times. The protein in TCRdb stems from a much larger clone and differs at residue 21 from this DNA's translation, likely a read error; here the protein is translated from the DNA. The rearrangement joins TRDV1 to TRDJ1, with D hard to call. Germline V gene sequence: CDR1 TSWWSYY, CDR2 QGS. CDR3 length equals 22 residues. The DNA for the CDR3 is TGTGCTCTTGGGGAACTAGATCTCCCTCGTACCTTAGGATCCTTGTACACCGATAAACTCACCTTT. Its translation is CALGELDLPRTLGSLYTDKLTF.

As to this clone: A far larger clone lies a single base away; this is likely a read error. This sample also contains other DNA sequences that code for the same CDR3. The chain joins TRDV2 to TRDJ3; 7 bases match TRDD3. TCRdb gives no J gene; it was assigned here by matching the DNA to germline. Looked up from germline, CDR1 is GEAIGNYY and CDR2 is EKD. This CDR3 contains 20 residues. V lost 7 bases, J lost 0 bases, and 17 bases stayed unmatched. The CDR3 protein is CACDPIITGESSWDTRQMFF. The CDR3 nucleotides are TGTGCCTGCGACCCGATAATTACTGGGGAGAGCTCCTGGGACACCCGACAGATGTTTTTC.